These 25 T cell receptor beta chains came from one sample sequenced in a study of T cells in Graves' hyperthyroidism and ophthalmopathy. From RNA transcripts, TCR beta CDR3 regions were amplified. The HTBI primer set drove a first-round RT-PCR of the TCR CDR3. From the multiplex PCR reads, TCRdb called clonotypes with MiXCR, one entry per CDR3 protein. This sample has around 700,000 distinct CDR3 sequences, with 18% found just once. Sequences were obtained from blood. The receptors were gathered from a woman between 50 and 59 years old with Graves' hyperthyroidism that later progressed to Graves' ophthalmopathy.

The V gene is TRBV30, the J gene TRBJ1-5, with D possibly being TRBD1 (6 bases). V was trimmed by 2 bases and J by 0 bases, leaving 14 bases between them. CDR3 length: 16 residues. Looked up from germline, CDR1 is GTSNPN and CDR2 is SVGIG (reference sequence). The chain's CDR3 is CAWSKDREFSNQPQHF. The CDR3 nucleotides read TGTGCCTGGAGTAAGGACAGAGAGTTTAGCAATCAGCCCCAGCATTTT.

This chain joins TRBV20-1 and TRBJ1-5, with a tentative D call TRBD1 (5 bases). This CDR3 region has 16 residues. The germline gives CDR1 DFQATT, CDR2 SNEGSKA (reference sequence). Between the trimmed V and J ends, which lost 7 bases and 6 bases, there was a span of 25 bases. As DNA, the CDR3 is TGCAGTGTGACCTCGGCAGGGCCGCTGAGCGGTCAGCCCCAGCATTTT. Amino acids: CSVTSAGPLSGQPQHF.

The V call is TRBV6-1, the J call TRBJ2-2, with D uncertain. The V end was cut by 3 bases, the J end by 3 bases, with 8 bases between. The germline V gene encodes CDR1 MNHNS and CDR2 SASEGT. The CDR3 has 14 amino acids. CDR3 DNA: TGTGCCAGCAGTGAGCGCCCTTACACCGGGGAGCTGTTTTTT. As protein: CASSERPYTGELFF.

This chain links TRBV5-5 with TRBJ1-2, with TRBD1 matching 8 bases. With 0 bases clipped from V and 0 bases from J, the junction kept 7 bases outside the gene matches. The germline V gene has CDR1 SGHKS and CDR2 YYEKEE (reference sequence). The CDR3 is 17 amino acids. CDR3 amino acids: CASSLVAGGASNYGYTF. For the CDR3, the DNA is TGTGCCAGCAGCTTGGTGGCAGGGGGCGCATCTAACTATGGCTACACCTTC.

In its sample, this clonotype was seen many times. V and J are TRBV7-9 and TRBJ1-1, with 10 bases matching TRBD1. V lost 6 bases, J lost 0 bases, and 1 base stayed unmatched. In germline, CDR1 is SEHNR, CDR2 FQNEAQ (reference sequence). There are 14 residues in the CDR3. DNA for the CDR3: TGTGCCAGCAGAGGACAGGGGGTGAACACTGAAGCTTTCTTT. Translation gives CASRGQGVNTEAFF.

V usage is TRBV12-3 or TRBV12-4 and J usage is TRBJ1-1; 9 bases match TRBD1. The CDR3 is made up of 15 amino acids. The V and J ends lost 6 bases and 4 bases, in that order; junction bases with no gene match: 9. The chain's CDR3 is CASSFLGQGTTEAFF. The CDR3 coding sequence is TGTGCCAGCAGCTTCCTAGGACAGGGGACCACTGAAGCTTTCTTT.

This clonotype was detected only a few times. The CDR3 DNA is TGCAGTGCTAGTCGCCGGGACTACGAGCAGTACTTC. This translates into CSASRRDYEQYF. This rearrangement joins TRBV20-1 to TRBJ2-7; a weak D match, TRBD2 (5 bases). Deletions cut 3 bases from V and 3 bases from J, with 9 bases between. The CDR3 length is 12 residues. CDR1 and CDR2 from the germline V gene are DFQATT and SNEGSKA (reference sequence).

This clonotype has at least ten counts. The CDR3 nucleotides read TGTGCCAGCAGCGGACAGGGGGCGGATCAGCCCCAGCATTTT. Protein: CASSGQGADQPQHF. The J gene is TRBJ1-5, the V gene TRBV7-9; 11 bases agree with TRBD1. This CDR3 has 14 residues. The germline gives CDR1 SEHNR, CDR2 FQNEAQ (reference sequence). V gave up 5 bases and J gave up 5 bases; unmatched junction bases: 2.

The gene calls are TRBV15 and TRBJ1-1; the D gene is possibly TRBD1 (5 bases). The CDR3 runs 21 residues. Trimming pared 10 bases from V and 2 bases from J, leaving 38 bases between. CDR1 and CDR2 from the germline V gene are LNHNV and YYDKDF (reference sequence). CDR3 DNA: TGTGCCAGTACTTTAATACCAGCAACCTTTGGGCAGGGCCGCACCAACACTGAAGCTTTCTTT. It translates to CASTLIPATFGQGRTNTEAFF.

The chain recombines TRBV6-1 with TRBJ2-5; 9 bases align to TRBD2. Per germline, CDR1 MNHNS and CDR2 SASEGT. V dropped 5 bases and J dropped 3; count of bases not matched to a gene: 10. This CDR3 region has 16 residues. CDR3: CASSSERVAGEETQYF. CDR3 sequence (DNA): TGTGCCAGCAGTTCCGAGAGGGTAGCGGGAGAAGAGACCCAGTACTTC.

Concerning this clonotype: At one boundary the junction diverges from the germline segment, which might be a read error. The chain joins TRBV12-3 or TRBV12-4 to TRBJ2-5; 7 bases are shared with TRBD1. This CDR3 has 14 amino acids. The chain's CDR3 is CAGSPGQRIGTQYF. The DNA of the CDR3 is TGTGCCGGCAGCCCGGGACAGCGGATAGGGACCCAGTACTTC.

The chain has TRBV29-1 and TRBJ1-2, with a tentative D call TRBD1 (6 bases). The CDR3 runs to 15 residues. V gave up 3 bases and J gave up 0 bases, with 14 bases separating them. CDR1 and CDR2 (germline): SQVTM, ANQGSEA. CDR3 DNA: TGCAGCGTTGAGGAAGGGGCAGGGGCTAACTATGGCTACACCTTC. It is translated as CSVEEGAGANYGYTF. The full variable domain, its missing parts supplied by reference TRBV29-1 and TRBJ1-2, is SAVISQKPSRDICQRGTSLTIQCQVDSQVTMMFWYRQQPGQSLTLIATANQGSEATYESGFVIDKFPISRPNLTFSTLTVSNMSPEDSSIYLCSVEEGAGANYGYTFGSGTRLTVV.

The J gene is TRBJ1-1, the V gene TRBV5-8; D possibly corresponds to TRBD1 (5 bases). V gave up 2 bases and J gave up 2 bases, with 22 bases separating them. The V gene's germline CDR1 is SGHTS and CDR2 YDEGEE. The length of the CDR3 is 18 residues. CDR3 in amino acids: CASSFLRDPTIINTEAFF. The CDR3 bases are TGTGCCAGCAGCTTTTTAAGGGACCCGACAATTATAAACACTGAAGCTTTCTTT.

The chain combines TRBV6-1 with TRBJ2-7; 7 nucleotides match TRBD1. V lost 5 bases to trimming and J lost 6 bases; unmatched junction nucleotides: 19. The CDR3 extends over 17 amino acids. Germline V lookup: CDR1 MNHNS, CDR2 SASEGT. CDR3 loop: CASSQTKRQGSAGEQYF. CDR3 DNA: TGTGCCAGCAGTCAAACAAAACGACAGGGAAGTGCGGGCGAGCAGTACTTC.

The CDR3 region is CASSERAGGELFF. The CDR3 coding sequence is TGTGCCAGCAGTGAGAGGGCCGGCGGGGAGCTGTTTTTT. The chain is built from TRBV6-1 and TRBJ2-2, with a tentative D call TRBD2 (5 bases). Germline values: CDR1 MNHNS, CDR2 SASEGT. The CDR3 is 13 amino acids. Trimming cost V 3 bases and J 7 bases, with 9 bases left between them.

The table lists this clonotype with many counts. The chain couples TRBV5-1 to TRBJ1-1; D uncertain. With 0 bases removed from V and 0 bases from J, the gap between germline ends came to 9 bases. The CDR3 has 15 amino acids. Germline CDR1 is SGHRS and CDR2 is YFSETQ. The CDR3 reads CASSLDLSVNTEAFF. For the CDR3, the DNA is TGCGCCAGCAGCTTGGATCTTAGCGTGAACACTGAAGCTTTCTTT.

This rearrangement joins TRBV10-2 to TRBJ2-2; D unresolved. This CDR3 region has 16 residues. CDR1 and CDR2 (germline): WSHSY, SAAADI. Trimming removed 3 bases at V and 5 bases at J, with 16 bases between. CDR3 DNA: TGCGCCAGCAGTGATGTTAGGGTCCGGTTGACCGGGGAGCTGTTTTTT. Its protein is CASSDVRVRLTGELFF.

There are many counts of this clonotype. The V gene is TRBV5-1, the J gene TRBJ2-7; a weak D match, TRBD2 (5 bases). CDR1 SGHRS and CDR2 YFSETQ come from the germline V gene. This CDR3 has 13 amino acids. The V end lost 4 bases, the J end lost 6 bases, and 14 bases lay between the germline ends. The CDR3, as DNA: TGCGCCAGCAGCCCCACTAGGATCGGCGAGCAGTACTTC. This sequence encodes CASSPTRIGEQYF.

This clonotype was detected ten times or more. The CDR3 nucleotides read TGCAGTGCTGGCGGGACACGCCACTACGAGCAGTACTTC. Its translation is CSAGGTRHYEQYF. The chain couples TRBV20-1 to TRBJ2-7, with D tentatively TRBD1 or TRBD2 (6 bases each). V was shortened by 5 bases and J by 3 bases, with 14 bases between the two germline ends. The CDR3 length is 13 residues. Germline V lookup: CDR1 DFQATT, CDR2 SNEGSKA (reference sequence).

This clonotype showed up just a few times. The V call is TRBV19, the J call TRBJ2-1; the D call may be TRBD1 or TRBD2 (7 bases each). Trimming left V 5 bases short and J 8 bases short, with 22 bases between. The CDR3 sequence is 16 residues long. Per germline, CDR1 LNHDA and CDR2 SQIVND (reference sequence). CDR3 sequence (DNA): TGTGCCAGTAGTCCTGGGCTCGGCAGGGGGAGGGATGAGCAGTTCTTC. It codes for CASSPGLGRGRDEQFF.

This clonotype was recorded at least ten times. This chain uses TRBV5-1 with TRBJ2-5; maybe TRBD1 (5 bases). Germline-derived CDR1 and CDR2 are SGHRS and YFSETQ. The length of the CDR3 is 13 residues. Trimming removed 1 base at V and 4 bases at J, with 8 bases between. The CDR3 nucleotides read TGCGCCAGCAGCTTGAGGGGCCCAGAGACCCAGTACTTC. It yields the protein CASSLRGPETQYF.

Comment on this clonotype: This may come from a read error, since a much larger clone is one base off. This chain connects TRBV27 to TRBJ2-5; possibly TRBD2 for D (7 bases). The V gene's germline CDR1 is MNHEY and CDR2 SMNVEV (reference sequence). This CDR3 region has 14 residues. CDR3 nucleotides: TGTGCCGGCAGTTTAGGGGGGGCCGGGGAGACCCAGTACTTC. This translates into CAGSLGGAGETQYF.

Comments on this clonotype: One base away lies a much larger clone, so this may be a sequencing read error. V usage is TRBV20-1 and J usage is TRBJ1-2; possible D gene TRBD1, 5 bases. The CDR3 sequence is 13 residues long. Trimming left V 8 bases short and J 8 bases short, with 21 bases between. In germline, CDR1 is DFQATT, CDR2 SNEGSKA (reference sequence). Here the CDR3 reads CSTTGTAGPGYTF. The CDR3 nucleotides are TGCAGTACAACCGGGACCGCCGGACCAGGCTACACCTTC.

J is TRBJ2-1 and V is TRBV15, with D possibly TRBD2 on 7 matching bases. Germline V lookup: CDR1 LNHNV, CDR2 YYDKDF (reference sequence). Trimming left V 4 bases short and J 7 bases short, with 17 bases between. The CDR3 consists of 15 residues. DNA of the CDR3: TGTGCCACCAGCAAAGAGTGGACAGCGGGAAATGAGCAGTTCTTC. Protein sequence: CATSKEWTAGNEQFF.

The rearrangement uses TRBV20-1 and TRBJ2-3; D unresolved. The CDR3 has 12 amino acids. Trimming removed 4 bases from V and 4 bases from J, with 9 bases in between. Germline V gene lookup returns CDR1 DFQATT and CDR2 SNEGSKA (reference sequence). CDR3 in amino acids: CSANRVPDTQYF. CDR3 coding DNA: TGCAGTGCTAACCGCGTCCCAGATACGCAGTATTTT.